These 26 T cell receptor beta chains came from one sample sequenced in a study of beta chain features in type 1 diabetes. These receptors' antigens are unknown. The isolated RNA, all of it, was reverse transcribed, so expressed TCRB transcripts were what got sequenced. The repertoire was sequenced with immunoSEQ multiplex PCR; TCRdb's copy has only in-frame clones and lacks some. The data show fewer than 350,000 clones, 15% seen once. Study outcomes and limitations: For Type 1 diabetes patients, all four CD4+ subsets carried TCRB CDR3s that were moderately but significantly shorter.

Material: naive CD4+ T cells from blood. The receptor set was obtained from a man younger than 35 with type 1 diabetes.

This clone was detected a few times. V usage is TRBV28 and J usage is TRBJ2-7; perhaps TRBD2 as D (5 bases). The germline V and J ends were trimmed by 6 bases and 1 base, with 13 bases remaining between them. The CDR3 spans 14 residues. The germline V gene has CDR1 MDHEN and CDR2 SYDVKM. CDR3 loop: CASRTPRRSYEQYF. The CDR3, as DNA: TGTGCCAGCAGGACTCCGAGGAGGTCCTACGAGCAGTACTTC.

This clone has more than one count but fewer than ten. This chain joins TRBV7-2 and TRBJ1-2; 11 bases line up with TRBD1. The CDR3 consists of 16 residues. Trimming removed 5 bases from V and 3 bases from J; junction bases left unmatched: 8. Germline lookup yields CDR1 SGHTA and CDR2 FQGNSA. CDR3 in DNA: TGTGCCAGCAGCGAAGGACAGGGGGCCCGCCACTATGGCTACACCTTC. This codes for CASSEGQGARHYGYTF.

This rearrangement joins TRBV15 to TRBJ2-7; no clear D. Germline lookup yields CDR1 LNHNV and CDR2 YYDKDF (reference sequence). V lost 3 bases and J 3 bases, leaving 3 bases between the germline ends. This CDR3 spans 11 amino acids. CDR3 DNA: TGTGCCACCAGCAGCTTCTACGAGCAGTACTTC. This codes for CATSSFYEQYF.

The CDR3 here is CASSRTGGNQPQHF. In DNA, the CDR3 is TGCGCCAGCAGTAGGACAGGGGGAAATCAGCCCCAGCATTTT. The chain recombines TRBV5-1 with TRBJ1-5, with 10 positions matching TRBD1. Germline V gene data show CDR1 as SGHRS and CDR2 as YFSETQ. This CDR3 has 14 amino acids. V trimming: 5 bases; J trimming: 4 bases; junction bases outside the gene matches: 3.

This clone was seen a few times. CDR3 bases: TGTGCCAGCAGCTTAACGAGTTCCGGGGAGCTGTTTTTT. Residues: CASSLTSSGELFF. The gene calls are TRBV7-2 and TRBJ2-2; D is unclear. This CDR3 contains 13 residues. With 2 bases removed from V and 6 bases from J, the gap between germline ends came to 7 bases. The germline gives CDR1 SGHTA, CDR2 FQGNSA.

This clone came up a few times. The CDR3 coding sequence is TGTGCCTGGAGTCCGGGACAGGGACCGAATACGCAGTATTTT. Amino acids: CAWSPGQGPNTQYF. J is TRBJ2-3 and V is TRBV30, with 9 nucleotides matching TRBD1. CDR3 length: 14 amino acids. Germline V gene sequence: CDR1 GTSNPN, CDR2 SVGIG (reference sequence). J gave up 7 bases and V 2 bases, and 7 bases lay outside the gene matches.

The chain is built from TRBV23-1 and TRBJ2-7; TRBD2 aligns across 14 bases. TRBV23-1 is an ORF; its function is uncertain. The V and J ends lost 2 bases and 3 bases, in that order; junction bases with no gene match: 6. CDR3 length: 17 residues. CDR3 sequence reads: CASSQRTSGRPNYEQYF. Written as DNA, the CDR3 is TGCGCCAGCAGTCAAAGGACTAGCGGGAGGCCAAACTACGAGCAGTACTTC.

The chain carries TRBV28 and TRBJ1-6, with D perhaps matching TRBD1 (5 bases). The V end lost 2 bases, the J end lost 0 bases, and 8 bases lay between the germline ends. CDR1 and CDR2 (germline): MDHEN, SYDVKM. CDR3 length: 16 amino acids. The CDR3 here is CASSLRTPSYNSPLHF. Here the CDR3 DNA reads TGTGCCAGCAGTTTACGGACACCCTCCTATAATTCACCCCTCCACTTT.

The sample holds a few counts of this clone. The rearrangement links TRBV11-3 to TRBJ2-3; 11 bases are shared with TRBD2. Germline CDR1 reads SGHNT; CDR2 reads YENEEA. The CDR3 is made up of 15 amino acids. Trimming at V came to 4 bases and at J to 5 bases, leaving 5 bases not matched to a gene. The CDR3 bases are TGTGCCAGCAGCTCCGGGACTAGCGGAAGAGATACGCAGTATTTT. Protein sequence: CASSSGTSGRDTQYF.

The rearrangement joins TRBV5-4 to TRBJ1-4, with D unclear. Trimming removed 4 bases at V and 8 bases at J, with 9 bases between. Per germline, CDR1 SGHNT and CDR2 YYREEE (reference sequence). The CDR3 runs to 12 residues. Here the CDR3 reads CASSLLGEKLFF. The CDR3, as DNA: TGTGCCAGCAGCCTCCTCGGGGAAAAACTGTTTTTT. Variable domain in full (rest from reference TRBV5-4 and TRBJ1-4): ETGVTQSPTHLIKTRGQQVTLRCSSQSGHNTVSWYQQALGQGPQFIFQYYREEENGRGNFPPRFSGLQFPNYSSELNVNALELDDSALYLCASSLLGEKLFFGSGTQLSVL.

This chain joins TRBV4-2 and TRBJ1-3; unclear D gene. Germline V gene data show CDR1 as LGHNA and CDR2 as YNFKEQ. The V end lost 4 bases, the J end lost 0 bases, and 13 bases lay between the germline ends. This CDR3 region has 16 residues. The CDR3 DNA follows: TGTGCCAGCAGCCGGAAGGAGGTACCCTCTGGAAACACCATATATTTT. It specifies CASSRKEVPSGNTIYF.

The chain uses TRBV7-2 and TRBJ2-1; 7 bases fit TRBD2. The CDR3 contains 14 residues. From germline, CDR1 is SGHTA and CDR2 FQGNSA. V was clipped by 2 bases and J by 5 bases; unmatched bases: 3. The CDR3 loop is CASSLRGGDNEQFF. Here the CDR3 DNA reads TGTGCCAGCAGCTTACGGGGAGGGGACAATGAGCAGTTCTTC.

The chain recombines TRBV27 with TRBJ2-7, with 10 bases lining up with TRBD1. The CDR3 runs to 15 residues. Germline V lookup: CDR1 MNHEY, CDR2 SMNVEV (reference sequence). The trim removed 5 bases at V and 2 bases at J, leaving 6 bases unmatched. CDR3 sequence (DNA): TGTGCCAGCAGTCGCGGACAGGGGGTAACCTACGAGCAGTACTTC. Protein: CASSRGQGVTYEQYF.

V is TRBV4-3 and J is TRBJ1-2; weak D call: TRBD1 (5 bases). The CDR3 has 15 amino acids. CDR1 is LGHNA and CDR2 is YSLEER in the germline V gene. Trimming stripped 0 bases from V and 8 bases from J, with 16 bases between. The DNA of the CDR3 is TGCGCCAGCAGCCAAGATAGGGGCTGGTTATTCGGCTACACCTTC. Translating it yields CASSQDRGWLFGYTF.

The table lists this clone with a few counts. The CDR3 nucleotides are TGTGCCAGCAGTCCTAACACAGATACGCAGTATTTT. Its translation: CASSPNTDTQYF. The chain uses TRBV28 and TRBJ2-3, with D hard to call. The CDR3 is 12 amino acids. Germline V gives CDR1 MDHEN, CDR2 SYDVKM. V was shortened by 5 bases and J by 2 bases, with 5 bases between the two germline ends.

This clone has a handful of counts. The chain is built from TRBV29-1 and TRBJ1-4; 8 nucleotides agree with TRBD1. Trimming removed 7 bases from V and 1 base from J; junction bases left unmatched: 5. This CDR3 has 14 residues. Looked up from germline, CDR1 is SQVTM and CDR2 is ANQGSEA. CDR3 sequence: CSAIQGVTNEKLFF. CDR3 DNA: TGCAGCGCTATACAGGGGGTAACTAATGAAAAACTGTTTTTT.

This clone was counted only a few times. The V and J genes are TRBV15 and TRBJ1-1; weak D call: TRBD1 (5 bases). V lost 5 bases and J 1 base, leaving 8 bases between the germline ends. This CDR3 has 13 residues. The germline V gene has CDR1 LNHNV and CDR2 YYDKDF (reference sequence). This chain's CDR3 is CATSATGNTEAFF. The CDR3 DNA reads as TGTGCCACCAGCGCAACAGGGAACACTGAAGCTTTCTTT.

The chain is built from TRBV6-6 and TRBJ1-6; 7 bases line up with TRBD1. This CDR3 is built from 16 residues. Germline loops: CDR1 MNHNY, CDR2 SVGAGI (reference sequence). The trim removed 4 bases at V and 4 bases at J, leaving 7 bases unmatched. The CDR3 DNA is TGTGCCAGCAGTTTACCCGGACAGGCGTATAATTCACCCCTCCACTTT. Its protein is CASSLPGQAYNSPLHF.

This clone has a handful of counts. CDR3 amino acids: CASENDAGFGYTF. The CDR3 DNA is TGTGCCAGCGAAAACGACGCAGGGTTCGGCTACACCTTC. The V call is TRBV2, the J call TRBJ1-2, with D perhaps TRBD1 (5 bases). Germline CDR1 and CDR2: SNHLY and FYNNEI. V was cut by 8 bases and J by 8 bases, with 18 bases left in between. This CDR3 is 13 amino acids long.

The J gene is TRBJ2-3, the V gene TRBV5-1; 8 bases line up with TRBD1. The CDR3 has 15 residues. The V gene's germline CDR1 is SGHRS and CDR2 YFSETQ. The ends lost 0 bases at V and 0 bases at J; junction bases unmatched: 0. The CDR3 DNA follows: TGCGCCAGCAGCTTGGGGGACAGGAGCACAGATACGCAGTATTTT. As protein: CASSLGDRSTDTQYF.

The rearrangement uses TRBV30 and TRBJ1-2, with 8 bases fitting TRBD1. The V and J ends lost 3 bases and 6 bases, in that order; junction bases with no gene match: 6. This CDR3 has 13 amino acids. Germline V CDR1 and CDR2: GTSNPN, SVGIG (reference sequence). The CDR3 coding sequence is TGTGCCTGGAGGTTACAGGGGGGCGATGGCTACACCTTC. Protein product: CAWRLQGGDGYTF.

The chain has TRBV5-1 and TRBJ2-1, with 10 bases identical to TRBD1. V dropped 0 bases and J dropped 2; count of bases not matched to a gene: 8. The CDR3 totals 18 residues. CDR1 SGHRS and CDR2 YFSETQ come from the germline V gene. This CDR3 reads CASSLGLVGTGAYNEQFF. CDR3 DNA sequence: TGCGCCAGCAGCTTGGGTCTTGTGGGGACAGGGGCCTACAATGAGCAGTTCTTC.

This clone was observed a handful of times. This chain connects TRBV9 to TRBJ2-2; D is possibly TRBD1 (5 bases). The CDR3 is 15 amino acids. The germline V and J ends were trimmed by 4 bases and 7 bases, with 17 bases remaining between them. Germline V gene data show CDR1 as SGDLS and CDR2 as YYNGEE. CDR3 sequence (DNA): TGTGCCAGCAGCCCCAGGGCCCTCAAGGGCGGGGAGCTGTTTTTT. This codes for CASSPRALKGGELFF.

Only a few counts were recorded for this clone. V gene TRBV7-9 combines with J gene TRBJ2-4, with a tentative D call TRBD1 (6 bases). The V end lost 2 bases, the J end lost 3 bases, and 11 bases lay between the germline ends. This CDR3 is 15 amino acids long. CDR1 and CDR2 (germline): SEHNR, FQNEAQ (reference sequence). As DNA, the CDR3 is TGTGCCAGCAGCTTATATGCGACAGGCAAAAACATTCAGTACTTC. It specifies CASSLYATGKNIQYF.

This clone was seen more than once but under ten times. In DNA form, the CDR3 reads TGTGCCTGGAGTGTTACAGGGGTCGAGCAGTACTTC. The encoded protein is CAWSVTGVEQYF. The chain couples TRBV30 to TRBJ2-7; 7 bases agree with TRBD1. V was clipped by 0 bases and J by 6 bases; unmatched bases: 2. This CDR3 comprises 12 residues. Germline values: CDR1 GTSNPN, CDR2 SVGIG (reference sequence).

The DNA for the CDR3 is TGTGCCTGGAGTACCACCGGGTCACCCCTCCACTTT. Its protein product is CAWSTTGSPLHF. The chain has TRBV30 and TRBJ1-6; D ambiguous. The germline V gene has CDR1 GTSNPN and CDR2 SVGIG (reference sequence). The V end was cut by 2 bases, the J end by 10 bases, with 9 bases between. CDR3 size: 12 residues. Full variable domain (remainder filled in from reference TRBV30 and TRBJ1-6): SQTIHQWPATLVQPVGSPLSLECTVEGTSNPNLYWYRQAAGRGLQLLFYSVGIGQISSEVPQNLSASRPQDRQFILSSKKLLLSDSGFYLCAWSTTGSPLHFGNGTRLTVT.